A single sample is the source of the 9 T cell receptor beta chains below, sequenced in a study of identical twins. TCRdb reprocessed the 5' RACE reads with MiXCR, giving one entry per CDR3 protein. The sample shows fewer than 650,000 distinct CDR3 sequences, over 8.5% of them seen only once. The same data also contributed to another study, on yellow fever vaccine responses in identical twins.

Source material: PBMCs. The origin of the receptors is a woman aged 18-29 years in good health.

This chain connects TRBV3-1 to TRBJ2-7; 9 nucleotides line up with TRBD1. The ends lost 5 bases at V and 6 bases at J; junction bases unmatched: 11. CDR1 is LGHDT, CDR2 YNNKEL, per germline (reference sequence). The CDR3 spans 15 residues. CDR3 nucleotides: TGTGCCAGCAGCGGGACAGGGCCCAAGTTTTGCGAGCAGTACTTC. Translation: CASSGTGPKFCEQYF.

This clonotype was seen more than once but under ten times. The chain joins TRBV4-1 to TRBJ2-1, with 13 bases that match TRBD2. With V trimmed by 1 base and J by 0 bases, 12 bases remained unmatched. The CDR3 has 21 amino acids. Germline V CDR1 and CDR2: MGHRA, YSYEKL. This CDR3 reads CASSQVKGLAGEWSSYNEQFF. CDR3 DNA: TGCGCCAGCAGCCAAGTAAAAGGACTAGCGGGAGAATGGAGCTCCTACAATGAGCAGTTCTTC.

There are a few counts of this clonotype. The V gene is TRBV16, the J gene TRBJ2-5; 7 nucleotides line up with TRBD2. This CDR3 is built from 16 residues. The V gene's germline CDR1 is KGHSY and CDR2 FQNENV. V lost 2 bases to trimming and J lost 6 bases; unmatched junction nucleotides: 12. The CDR3 nucleotides are TGTGCCAGCAGCCAAGATCGGGGAGGGCCGGGAAAGACCCAGTACTTC. The encoded protein is CASSQDRGGPGKTQYF. Supplemented by reference TRBV16 and TRBJ2-5, the full variable domain reads GEEVAQTPKHLVRGEGQKAKLYCAPIKGHSYVFWYQQVLKNEFKFLISFQNENVFDETGMPKERFSAKCLPNSPCSLEIQATKLEDSAVYFCASSQDRGGPGKTQYFGPGTRLLVL.

This clonotype was found a few times. This chain connects TRBV28 to TRBJ2-3; TRBD2 agrees at 9 bases. The CDR3 is made up of 16 amino acids. The germline gives CDR1 MDHEN, CDR2 SYDVKM. The ends lost 0 bases at V and 4 bases at J; junction bases unmatched: 5. CDR3: CASSLWRGGSSDTQYF. The CDR3 DNA is TGTGCCAGCAGTTTATGGCGGGGGGGCTCTTCAGATACGCAGTATTTT.

The table lists this clonotype with a few counts. The CDR3 DNA is TGTGCCAGCAGCGTAGACGCCCTTAACGGGGAGCTGTTTTTT. Translating it yields CASSVDALNGELFF. This chain connects TRBV9 to TRBJ2-2; D gene ambiguous. Trimming took 0 bases from V and 7 from J, leaving 10 bases between them. Germline V lookup: CDR1 SGDLS, CDR2 YYNGEE. This CDR3 comprises 14 residues.

This clonotype was observed a handful of times. This sequence joins TRBV6-1 and TRBJ2-3; possibly TRBD1 for D (6 bases). This CDR3 has 16 residues. Germline CDR1 reads MNHNS; CDR2 reads SASEGT. The V gene lost 0 bases and the J gene lost 5 bases, with 15 bases spanning the gap. CDR3 DNA sequence: TGTGCCAGCAGTGAAGCTTTAGGACAGAGAGGAGATACGCAGTATTTT. Translated, it gives CASSEALGQRGDTQYF.

This clonotype was counted only a few times. The rearrangement joins TRBV4-1 to TRBJ2-7; TRBD1 agrees at 7 bases. Unmatched junction bases numbered 13, after V lost 1 base and J lost 4 bases. The CDR3 has 17 residues. Germline-derived CDR1 and CDR2 are MGHRA and YSYEKL. DNA for the CDR3: TGCGCCAGCAGCCAAGGGCTACAGGGGAGAGTAGGGTACGAGCAGTACTTC. Protein: CASSQGLQGRVGYEQYF.

In this sample, this clonotype turned up many times. The V call is TRBV15, the J call TRBJ1-6; 7 bases map to TRBD1. The V and J ends lost 8 bases and 5 bases, in that order; junction bases with no gene match: 6. CDR3 length equals 14 residues. The germline V gene encodes CDR1 LNHNV and CDR2 YYDKDF (reference sequence). CDR3 region: CATAGTDNNSPLHF. The CDR3 bases are TGTGCCACCGCGGGGACAGACAATAATTCACCCCTCCACTTT.

The chain joins TRBV12-3 or TRBV12-4 to TRBJ2-3; a possible D gene is TRBD2 (6 bases). V lost 1 base to trimming and J lost 6 bases, with 14 bases between them. This CDR3 comprises 15 residues. The CDR3: CASSLDGGIWDTQYF. Written as DNA, the CDR3 is TGTGCCAGCAGTTTAGATGGGGGGATTTGGGATACGCAGTATTTT.